This T cell receptor (beta chain) was retrieved from a study of cytomegalovirus exposure and HLA in healthy donors. In regard to this clone: The germline gene is not matched at one end of the junction; a read error may be the cause.

Primers for the PCR totalled 60 Vbeta and 13 Jbeta. The assay was immunoSEQ multiplex PCR, and TCRdb's table has in-frame clones only and misses some. The sample lists around 150,000 clones, about 81% occurring once. Likely unrecorded immune exposures existed in these nominally healthy donors. The germline gives CDR1 SSHAT, CDR2 FNYEAQ (reference sequence). This CDR3 is built from 13 residues. The TCR originated in a woman aged 45-59 years in good health and CMV-seropositive. The specimen was PBMCs. The V and J genes are TRBV7-7 and TRBJ2-3; D gene unclear. Written as DNA, the CDR3 is TGTGCTAGCAGCCTTGGGCCGAAGGATACGCAGTATTTT. It specifies CASSLGPKDTQYF.